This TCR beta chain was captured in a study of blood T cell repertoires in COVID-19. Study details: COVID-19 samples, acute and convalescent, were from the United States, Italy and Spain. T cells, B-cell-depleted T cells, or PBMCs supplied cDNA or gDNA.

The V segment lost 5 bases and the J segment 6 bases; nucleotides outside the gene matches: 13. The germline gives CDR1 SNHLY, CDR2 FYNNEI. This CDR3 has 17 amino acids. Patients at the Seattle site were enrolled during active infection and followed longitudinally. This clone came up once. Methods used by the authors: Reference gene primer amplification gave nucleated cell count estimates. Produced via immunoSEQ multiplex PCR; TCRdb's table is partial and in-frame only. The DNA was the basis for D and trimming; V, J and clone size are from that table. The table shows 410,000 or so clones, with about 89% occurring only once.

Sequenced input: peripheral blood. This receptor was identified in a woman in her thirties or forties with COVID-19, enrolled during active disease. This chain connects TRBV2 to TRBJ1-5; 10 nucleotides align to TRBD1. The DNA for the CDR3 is TGTGCCAGCAGTCAACGCGACGTCCGGGACAGGGGTCAGCCCCAGCATTTT. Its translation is CASSQRDVRDRGQPQHF.